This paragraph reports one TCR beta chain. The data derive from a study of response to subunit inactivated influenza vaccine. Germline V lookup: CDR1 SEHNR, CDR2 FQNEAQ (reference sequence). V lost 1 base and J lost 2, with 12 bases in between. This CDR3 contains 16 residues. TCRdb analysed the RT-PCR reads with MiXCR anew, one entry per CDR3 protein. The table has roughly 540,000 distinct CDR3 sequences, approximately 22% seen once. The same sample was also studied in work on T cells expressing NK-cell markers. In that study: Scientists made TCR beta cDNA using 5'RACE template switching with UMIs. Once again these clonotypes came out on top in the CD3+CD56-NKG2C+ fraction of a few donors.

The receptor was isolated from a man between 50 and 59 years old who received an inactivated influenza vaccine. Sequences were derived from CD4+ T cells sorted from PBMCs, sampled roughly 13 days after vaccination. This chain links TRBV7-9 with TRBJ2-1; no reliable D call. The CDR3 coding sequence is TGTGCCAGCAGCTTAGGTTTCCTCCAAGCCTACAATGAGCAGTTCTTC. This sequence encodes CASSLGFLQAYNEQFF.